Sequencing of this TCR beta chain was carried out in a study of shared clonotypes between healthy human individuals. Study background: Samples came from two female and three male donors aged 18 to 49.

Deep level was the assay's run setting. Data came from immunoSEQ multiplex PCR; TCRdb stores just in-frame clones and leaves some out. The sample has 1,400,000 or so clones, roughly 98.5% seen once. V lost 4 bases and J 6 bases, leaving 13 bases between the germline ends. This CDR3 region has 14 residues. Germline V gene sequence: CDR1 SEHNR, CDR2 FQNEAQ (reference sequence). The TCR originated in a man aged 30-40 years in good health. The V and J genes are TRBV7-9 and TRBJ2-1; perhaps TRBD2 as D (6 bases). Sequencing input: naive CD4+ T cells sorted from blood. Subset defined: CD45RA+ positively selected. The CDR3 loop reads CASSSSGRINEQFF. CDR3 nucleotide sequence: TGTGCCAGCAGCTCATCCGGGAGAATCAATGAGCAGTTCTTC.